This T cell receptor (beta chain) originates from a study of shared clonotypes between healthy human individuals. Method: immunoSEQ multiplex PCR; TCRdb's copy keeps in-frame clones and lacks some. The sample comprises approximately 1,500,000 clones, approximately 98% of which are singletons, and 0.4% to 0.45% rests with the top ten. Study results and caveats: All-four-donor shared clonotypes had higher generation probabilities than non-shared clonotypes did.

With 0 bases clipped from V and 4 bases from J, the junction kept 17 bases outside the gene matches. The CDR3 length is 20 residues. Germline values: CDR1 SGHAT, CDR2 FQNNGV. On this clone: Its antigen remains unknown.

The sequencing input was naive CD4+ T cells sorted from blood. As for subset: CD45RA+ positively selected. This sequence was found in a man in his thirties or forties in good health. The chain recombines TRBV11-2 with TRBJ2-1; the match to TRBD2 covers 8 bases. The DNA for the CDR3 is TGTGCCAGCAGCTTAGACTCGTCGGTTAGCGGGATATTTATTTACAATGAGCAGTTCTTC. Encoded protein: CASSLDSSVSGIFIYNEQFF.